These 27 T cell receptor beta chains were sequenced from one sample in a study of technical replicates of blood from several donors. TCRdb keeps only in-frame clones here, not all; method: immunoSEQ multiplex PCR. The sample holds under 85,000 clones; 90% to 95% are singletons and the top ten take 0.35% to 0.45%. What was sequenced was T cells isolated from PBMCs. Every receptor here comes from a human donor in good health.

Only one count was recorded for this clone. This chain connects TRBV6-4 to TRBJ2-3; 10 bases match TRBD2. Trimming at V came to 5 bases and at J to 4 bases, leaving 3 bases not matched to a gene. Germline loops: CDR1 MRHNA, CDR2 SNTAGT. The CDR3 sequence is 14 residues long. CDR3 sequence reads: CASSSGRASDTQYF. The CDR3 DNA is TGTGCCAGCAGTAGCGGGAGGGCCTCAGATACGCAGTATTTT.

The CDR3 DNA is TGCAGCGGTACACGGGACTCTGACTATGGCTACACCTTC. It codes for CSGTRDSDYGYTF. This chain connects TRBV29-1 to TRBJ1-2; the D gene is possibly TRBD1 (5 bases). The CDR3 has 13 residues. The V gene's germline CDR1 is SQVTM and CDR2 ANQGSEA. V lost 7 bases and J lost 3, with 15 bases in between.

This CDR3 is CASSYNEADTQYF. CDR3 DNA sequence: TGTGCCAGCAGTTATAATGAGGCAGATACGCAGTATTTT. J is TRBJ2-3 and V is TRBV6-5, with unresolved D. Germline lookup yields CDR1 MNHEY and CDR2 SVGAGI. This CDR3 comprises 13 residues. Trimming took 3 bases from V and 4 from J, leaving 8 bases between them.

The chain combines TRBV27 with TRBJ2-7; TRBD2 aligns across 7 bases. Looked up from germline, CDR1 is MNHEY and CDR2 is SMNVEV (reference sequence). V gave up 5 bases and J gave up 0 bases; unmatched junction bases: 4. There are 14 residues in the CDR3. The CDR3 coding sequence is TGTGCCAGCAGTGCTAGCGGAGGCTCCTACGAGCAGTACTTC. Translation gives CASSASGGSYEQYF.

The chain is built from TRBV27 and TRBJ2-7, with TRBD2 identical over 7 bases. The CDR3 loop spans 14 amino acids. Per germline, CDR1 MNHEY and CDR2 SMNVEV (reference sequence). V shed 6 bases, J shed 2 bases, and the junction held 7 bases outside the gene matches. This CDR3 is CASSRLAGTYEQYF. The CDR3 DNA is TGTGCCAGCAGCCGACTAGCTGGAACCTACGAGCAGTACTTC.

This chain joins TRBV5-4 and TRBJ1-1, with 8 bases identical to TRBD1. CDR3 length: 13 residues. With 4 bases clipped from V and 4 bases from J, the junction kept 3 bases outside the gene matches. Germline CDR1 and CDR2: SGHNT and YYREEE (reference sequence). CDR3 in DNA: TGTGCCAGCAGCCTAACAGGGGGCACTGAAGCTTTCTTT. It is translated as CASSLTGGTEAFF.

The gene calls are TRBV6-1 and TRBJ2-7; 12 nucleotides match TRBD2. Germline CDR1 reads MNHNS; CDR2 reads SASEGT. The length of the CDR3 is 14 residues. The trim removed 10 bases at V and 4 bases at J, leaving 8 bases unmatched. Written as DNA, the CDR3 is TGTGCCACCCAGACTAGCGGGAGAGCATACGAGCAGTACTTC. As protein: CATQTSGRAYEQYF.

The chain links TRBV7-6 to TRBJ2-5, with 8 bases fitting TRBD2. The CDR3 is made up of 18 amino acids. CDR1 is SGHVS, CDR2 FNYEAQ, per germline. V was clipped by 2 bases and J by 4 bases; unmatched bases: 15. The CDR3 reads CASSLNRVVAGTSETQYF. The CDR3 DNA reads as TGTGCCAGCAGCTTAAATAGGGTGGTAGCGGGAACCTCAGAGACCCAGTACTTC.

The chain couples TRBV25-1 to TRBJ1-1, with TRBD1 identical over 9 bases. The V and J ends lost 5 bases and 6 bases, in that order; junction bases with no gene match: 7. Germline V lookup: CDR1 MGHDK, CDR2 SYGVNS. The CDR3 runs 14 residues. CDR3 sequence (DNA): TGTGCCAGCAGTAGGGACAGGGAAATATCTGAAGCTTTCTTT. Encoded protein: CASSRDREISEAFF.

The chain recombines TRBV19 with TRBJ1-1; TRBD1 might be the D (5 bases). Deletions cut 6 bases from V and 0 bases from J, with 11 bases between. The V gene's germline CDR1 is LNHDA and CDR2 SQIVND (reference sequence). This CDR3 has 14 amino acids. The CDR3 protein is CASRWKGMNTEAFF. The CDR3 bases are TGTGCCAGTAGGTGGAAGGGGATGAACACTGAAGCTTTCTTT.

CDR3 DNA: TGTGCCACCAGCAGAGATACAGAGGGACTAGCTGGGGAGCTGTTTTTT. Amino acid sequence: CATSRDTEGLAGELFF. The chain links TRBV15 to TRBJ2-2; 9 bases map to TRBD2. The V gene's germline CDR1 is LNHNV and CDR2 YYDKDF (reference sequence). The CDR3 runs to 16 residues. V lost 0 bases, J lost 8 bases, and 7 bases stayed unmatched.

The CDR3 region has the DNA TGCGCCAGCAGCCCGGCCGGGTTCTTCTCTGGGGCCAACGTCCTGACTTTC. It specifies CASSPAGFFSGANVLTF. The chain uses TRBV5-1 and TRBJ2-6, with no clear D. V gave up 4 bases and J gave up 0 bases, with 14 bases separating them. The CDR3 is 17 amino acids. The germline V gene has CDR1 SGHRS and CDR2 YFSETQ.

The chain recombines TRBV27 with TRBJ2-1; 12 bases match TRBD2. Germline CDR1 is MNHEY and CDR2 is SMNVEV (reference sequence). The J segment lost 7 bases and the V segment lost 7 bases, leaving 8 bases of the junction unmatched. CDR3 length: 15 amino acids. CDR3 nucleotides: TGTGCCAGCACCGCTAGCGGGAGGGCTGTAAATGAGCAGTTCTTC. Translating it yields CASTASGRAVNEQFF.

This chain joins TRBV30 and TRBJ1-5; weak D call: TRBD1 (6 bases). There are 13 residues in the CDR3. Germline V gene sequence: CDR1 GTSNPN, CDR2 SVGIG (reference sequence). Trimming pared 2 bases from V and 4 bases from J, leaving 9 bases between. Written as DNA, the CDR3 is TGTGCCTGGAGTAGGACAGAAAATCAGCCCCAGCATTTT. Translating gives CAWSRTENQPQHF. Combining the CDR3 with reference TRBV30 and TRBJ1-5 gives the whole variable domain SQTIHQWPATLVQPVGSPLSLECTVEGTSNPNLYWYRQAAGRGLQLLFYSVGIGQISSEVPQNLSASRPQDRQFILSSKKLLLSDSGFYLCAWSRTENQPQHFGDGTRLSIL.

The chain couples TRBV6-5 to TRBJ2-7; 8 bases agree with TRBD1. Trimming at V came to 5 bases and at J to 2 bases, leaving 5 bases not matched to a gene. CDR1 MNHEY and CDR2 SVGAGI come from the germline V gene. This CDR3 comprises 14 residues. The CDR3 DNA is TGTGCCAGCAGTCTTGACAGGGGTCCCTACGAGCAGTACTTC. This translates into CASSLDRGPYEQYF.

The rearrangement uses TRBV5-6 and TRBJ2-7; D gene ambiguous. The CDR3 loop spans 11 amino acids. V shed 3 bases and J shed 4 bases, with 5 bases lying between them. Germline assignment: CDR1 SGHDT and CDR2 YYEEEE. The CDR3: CASSSEYEQYF. The CDR3, as DNA: TGTGCCAGCAGCTCCGAGTACGAGCAGTACTTC.

The chain carries TRBV7-9 and TRBJ2-1; 10 positions agree with TRBD2. The CDR3 totals 15 residues. Germline V CDR1 and CDR2: SEHNR, FQNEAQ (reference sequence). Trimming removed 0 bases from V and 16 bases from J; junction bases left unmatched: 12. CDR3 DNA sequence: TGTGCCAGCAGCTTAGCGGGAGCGGGAGGGTCCCTGCACTTCTTC. Translated, it gives CASSLAGAGGSLHFF.

The CDR3 protein is CASSPSGNQPQHF. CDR3 sequence (DNA): TGTGCCAGCTCACCCTCGGGTAACCAGCCCCAGCATTTT. The chain carries TRBV18 and TRBJ1-5; D unresolved. Trimming pared 3 bases from V and 7 bases from J, leaving 10 bases between. The germline gives CDR1 KGHSH, CDR2 LQKENI. CDR3 length: 13 residues.

In its sample, this clone was seen once. The CDR3 is CASGLEENTEAFF. CDR3 bases: TGCGCCAGCGGATTGGAGGAGAACACTGAAGCTTTCTTT. The chain carries TRBV10-2 and TRBJ1-1; D remains unclear. This CDR3 comprises 13 residues. Trimming cost V 8 bases and J 1 base, with 11 bases left between them. Germline lookup yields CDR1 WSHSY and CDR2 SAAADI.

This chain connects TRBV6-5 to TRBJ1-4, with D hard to call. The CDR3 loop spans 13 amino acids. The germline CDR1 and CDR2 sequences are MNHEY and SVGAGI. Trimming left V 7 bases short and J 5 bases short, with 11 bases between. The CDR3 is CASTGRLNEKLFF. As DNA, the CDR3 is TGTGCCAGCACCGGCAGGCTAAATGAAAAACTGTTTTTT.

This sequence joins TRBV5-4 and TRBJ2-7, with 13 bases identical to TRBD2. V gave up 4 bases and J gave up 5 bases; unmatched junction bases: 0. In germline, CDR1 is SGHNT, CDR2 YYREEE (reference sequence). The CDR3 loop spans 13 amino acids. In DNA form, the CDR3 reads TGTGCCAGCAGCGGGACTAGCGGGAACGAGCAGTACTTC. Protein: CASSGTSGNEQYF.

This chain uses TRBV11-3 with TRBJ1-1, with D tentatively TRBD1 (5 bases). The CDR3 extends over 13 amino acids. CDR1 and CDR2 from the germline V gene are SGHNT and YENEEA. Trimming stripped 7 bases from V and 5 bases from J, with 14 bases between. This CDR3 is CASKIGERTEAFF. CDR3 nucleotides: TGTGCCAGCAAGATAGGGGAAAGGACTGAAGCTTTCTTT.

The chain carries TRBV19 and TRBJ2-7; 9 nucleotides match TRBD2. V dropped 1 base and J dropped 5; count of bases not matched to a gene: 12. Germline V lookup: CDR1 LNHDA, CDR2 SQIVND (reference sequence). The CDR3 totals 17 residues. CDR3 bases: TGTGCCAGTAGTATAGCAACTGCGGGAGGGATTCAACACGAGCAGTACTTC. Residues: CASSIATAGGIQHEQYF.

The chain is built from TRBV4-2 and TRBJ2-7, with TRBD2 identical over 9 bases. The V gene end was trimmed by 0 bases and the J gene end by 2 bases; junction bases not matched to a gene: 2. Germline CDR1 and CDR2: LGHNA and YNFKEQ. CDR3 length: 15 amino acids. The CDR3 reads CASSQEAGGTYEQYF. The CDR3 DNA reads TGTGCCAGCAGCCAAGAAGCGGGAGGTACCTACGAGCAGTACTTC.

The chain carries TRBV28 and TRBJ1-3; 9 positions agree with TRBD1. The V segment lost 1 base and the J segment 10 bases; nucleotides outside the gene matches: 11. Germline CDR1 and CDR2: MDHEN and SYDVKM. CDR3 length: 16 residues. CDR3: CASSLLDRGSAATIYF. The CDR3, as DNA: TGTGCCAGCAGTTTATTGGACAGGGGATCCGCGGCAACCATATATTTT.

This clone occurred a few times. This rearrangement joins TRBV4-1 to TRBJ1-2; no firm D call. Germline V gene lookup returns CDR1 MGHRA and CDR2 YSYEKL. The length of the CDR3 is 15 residues. V was pared by 0 bases and J by 4 bases, with 12 bases between. CDR3 sequence reads: CASSQDPGVPYGYTF. CDR3 nucleotide sequence: TGCGCCAGCAGCCAAGATCCGGGTGTTCCCTATGGCTACACCTTC.

This rearrangement joins TRBV7-9 to TRBJ1-2; possible D gene TRBD1, 5 bases. This CDR3 has 13 residues. With 1 base removed from V and 3 bases from J, the gap between germline ends came to 6 bases. CDR1 is SEHNR, CDR2 FQNEAQ, per germline (reference sequence). Here the CDR3 reads CASSLGTYYGYTF. Written as DNA, the CDR3 is TGTGCCAGCAGCTTAGGGACATACTATGGCTACACCTTC.